This entry lists 20 T cell receptor beta chains sequenced from one sample in a study of T cell responses to AZD1222 COVID-19 vaccine. Libraries were prepared by immunoSEQ multiplex PCR; TCRdb keeps only in-frame clonotypes and omits some of them. The sample holds tens of thousands of clones; approximately 90% are singletons and the top ten take over 10%. This specimen was peripheral blood, taken 28 days after the second AZD1222 dose. The receptors derive from an adult who received the AZD1222 COVID-19 vaccine.

With respect to this clone: Sequence at one end of the junction differs from germline and may be a read error. V usage is TRBV7-3 and J usage is TRBJ2-5; D possibly corresponds to TRBD2 (5 bases). CDR1 is SGHTA and CDR2 is FQGTGA in the germline V gene. This CDR3 has 11 residues. The CDR3 loop reads CRRENQETQYF. In DNA form, the CDR3 reads TGCCGTAGGGAGAACCAAGAGACCCAGTACTTC.

The V call is TRBV2, the J call TRBJ1-1; TRBD1 might be the D (5 bases). This CDR3 has 13 amino acids. The germline V gene encodes CDR1 SNHLY and CDR2 FYNNEI. With 7 bases removed from V and 4 bases from J, the gap between germline ends came to 13 bases. The chain's CDR3 is CASNYLGGTEAFF. The CDR3, as DNA: TGTGCCAGCAACTATCTCGGGGGCACTGAAGCTTTCTTT.

The rearrangement joins TRBV28 to TRBJ2-7, with D unresolved. Germline CDR1 reads MDHEN; CDR2 reads SYDVKM. The CDR3 is made up of 11 amino acids. V lost 5 bases and J lost 12, with 14 bases in between. The CDR3 DNA follows: TGTGCCAGCAGTGCCGCCGCAAGGGCGTACTTC. This gives the protein CASSAAARAYF.

The chain has TRBV5-1 and TRBJ2-5; D uncertain. The V end lost 2 bases, the J end lost 5 bases, and 10 bases lay between the germline ends. Germline V gene sequence: CDR1 SGHRS, CDR2 YFSETQ. The CDR3 is 13 residues long. This CDR3 reads CASSLGRAETQYF. As DNA, the CDR3 is TGCGCCAGCAGCTTAGGTCGGGCTGAGACCCAGTACTTC.

The chain links TRBV29-1 to TRBJ2-7, with D maybe TRBD2 (6 bases). This CDR3 region has 13 residues. Germline V gives CDR1 SQVTM, CDR2 ANQGSEA. CDR3 bases: TGCAGTGCTAACCCCGGCGGGACCTACGAGCAGTACTTC. This encodes CSANPGGTYEQYF.

This clone was detected only once. This chain links TRBV4-2 with TRBJ1-6, with 8 nucleotides matching TRBD1. The CDR3 runs 16 residues. Germline V gene data show CDR1 as LGHNA and CDR2 as YNFKEQ. V was clipped by 5 bases and J by 4 bases; unmatched bases: 7. The CDR3 here is CASSFRTGQYNSPLHF. DNA of the CDR3: TGTGCCAGCAGCTTCCGGACAGGGCAATATAATTCACCCCTCCACTTT.

This chain connects TRBV11-2 to TRBJ2-2; 10 bases are shared with TRBD2. Germline CDR1 and CDR2: SGHAT and FQNNGV. V dropped 10 bases and J dropped 5; count of bases not matched to a gene: 10. The CDR3 length is 15 residues. CDR3 residues: CATDKAGGLTGELFF. CDR3 sequence (DNA): TGTGCCACCGACAAAGCGGGGGGGCTAACCGGGGAGCTGTTTTTT.

The table lists this clone with many counts. Other DNA sequences from this sample encode an identical CDR3 as well. This chain uses TRBV11-3 with TRBJ2-7; D unclear. V was clipped by 5 bases and J by 2 bases, with 7 bases between them. The V gene's germline CDR1 is SGHNT and CDR2 YENEEA. The CDR3 has 12 amino acids. The CDR3 region is CASSPRAYEQYF. DNA for the CDR3: TGTGCCAGCAGCCCCAGAGCCTACGAGCAGTACTTC.

This chain joins TRBV30 and TRBJ1-5; D unresolved. This CDR3 spans 13 amino acids. V lost 0 bases and J lost 6, with 9 bases in between. Germline V gives CDR1 GTSNPN, CDR2 SVGIG (reference sequence). CDR3 nucleotide sequence: TGTGCCTGGAGTGTTGAAGGGATTCAGCCCCAGCATTTT. It yields the protein CAWSVEGIQPQHF.

The chain combines TRBV9 with TRBJ1-2; no firm D call. There are 15 residues in the CDR3. Germline loops: CDR1 SGDLS, CDR2 YYNGEE. With 0 bases removed from V and 5 bases from J, the gap between germline ends came to 14 bases. The CDR3 DNA sequence: TGTGCCAGCAGCGTAGAAGTCAACTCGGGGTATGGCTACACCTTC. Translated: CASSVEVNSGYGYTF.

The rearrangement joins TRBV10-1 to TRBJ2-2; weak D call: TRBD2 (6 bases). V was trimmed by 0 bases and J by 4 bases, leaving 15 bases between them. Looked up from germline, CDR1 is WNHNN and CDR2 is SYGVQD (reference sequence). The CDR3 sequence is 17 residues long. Written as DNA, the CDR3 is TGCGCCAGCAGTGAGTCTCGAAGGAGGGCGGGCACCGGGGAGCTGTTTTTT. This gives the protein CASSESRRRAGTGELFF.

J is TRBJ2-1 and V is TRBV5-8, with 9 positions matching TRBD2. The CDR3 is made up of 16 amino acids. Germline V gene data show CDR1 as SGHTS and CDR2 as YDEGEE. V gave up 3 bases and J gave up 8 bases; unmatched junction bases: 12. CDR3: CASSWRLSGSLDEQFF. CDR3 nucleotide sequence: TGTGCCAGCAGCTGGCGCCTTAGCGGGAGCTTGGATGAGCAGTTCTTC.

The genes are TRBV27 and TRBJ2-7; D is undetermined. This CDR3 has 16 amino acids. CDR1 and CDR2 (germline): MNHEY, SMNVEV (reference sequence). V shed 4 bases and J shed 3 bases, with 19 bases lying between them. CDR3 sequence reads: CASSSPGTGPYYEQYF. The CDR3 region has the DNA TGTGCCAGCAGTTCACCCGGAACCGGACCCTACTACGAGCAGTACTTC.

CDR3: CASSIRATGANTEAFF. For the CDR3, the DNA is TGTGCCAGTAGTATAAGGGCGACAGGGGCGAACACTGAAGCTTTCTTT. The rearrangement uses TRBV19 and TRBJ1-1; 8 bases are shared with TRBD1. The junction had 6 bases not matched to a gene; V was cut back by 2 bases and J by 1 base. CDR3 size: 16 residues. Germline CDR1 LNHDA, CDR2 SQIVND (reference sequence).

In its sample, this clone is medium-sized. This chain connects TRBV7-5 to TRBJ2-2; no DNA check was done on the table's D call, TRBD2. TRBV7-5 is classified as a pseudogene. The CDR3 extends over 20 amino acids. For the CDR3, the DNA is TGTGTCAGAAGCTTAGCCGCCCCCCCTATGGCTAGCGGGAGGACCGGGGAGCTGTTTTTT. Protein: CVRSLAAPPMASGRTGELFF.

CDR3 nucleotide sequence: TGTGCCAGCAGTCCTCTTTCGACAGGGCCGACTGAAGCTTTCTTT. As protein: CASSPLSTGPTEAFF. The chain carries TRBV6-5 and TRBJ1-1; 7 bases align to TRBD1. With 5 bases clipped from V and 5 bases from J, the junction kept 11 bases outside the gene matches. The CDR3 extends over 15 amino acids. CDR1 is MNHEY and CDR2 is SVGAGI in the germline V gene.

The chain joins TRBV7-9 to TRBJ2-2; a weak D match, TRBD1 (5 bases). Germline lookup yields CDR1 SEHNR and CDR2 FQNEAQ (reference sequence). The CDR3 is 15 amino acids. V lost 1 base to trimming and J lost 4 bases, with 10 bases between them. The CDR3 DNA follows: TGTGCCAGCAGCTTAGACAGGTTTGGCACCGGGGAGCTGTTTTTT. Translating gives CASSLDRFGTGELFF.

The CDR3 is CASSLQGRSTEAFF. Here the CDR3 DNA reads TGTGCCAGCAGCTTACAGGGGAGGAGCACTGAAGCTTTCTTT. The chain has TRBV7-9 and TRBJ1-1; D possibly corresponds to TRBD1 (6 bases). The CDR3 has 14 residues. The germline V gene encodes CDR1 SEHNR and CDR2 FQNEAQ (reference sequence). V lost 2 bases and J lost 4, with 11 bases in between.

This rearrangement joins TRBV7-8 to TRBJ1-2, with D hard to call. CDR1 and CDR2 from the germline V gene are SGHVS and FQNEAQ. This CDR3 comprises 15 residues. Trimming removed 5 bases from V and 0 bases from J, with 13 bases in between. DNA of the CDR3: TGTGCCAGCAGCCCCAGGACGGACGCTAACTATGGCTACACCTTC. It specifies CASSPRTDANYGYTF.

This chain joins TRBV2 and TRBJ1-6; no reliable D call. From germline, CDR1 is SNHLY and CDR2 FYNNEI. The CDR3 contains 13 residues. The ends were cut back, 4 bases at V and 10 bases at J, with 11 bases in the middle. The CDR3 DNA follows: TGTGCCAGCAGTGTGGGGTTTGGATCACCCCTCCACTTT. Protein: CASSVGFGSPLHF.